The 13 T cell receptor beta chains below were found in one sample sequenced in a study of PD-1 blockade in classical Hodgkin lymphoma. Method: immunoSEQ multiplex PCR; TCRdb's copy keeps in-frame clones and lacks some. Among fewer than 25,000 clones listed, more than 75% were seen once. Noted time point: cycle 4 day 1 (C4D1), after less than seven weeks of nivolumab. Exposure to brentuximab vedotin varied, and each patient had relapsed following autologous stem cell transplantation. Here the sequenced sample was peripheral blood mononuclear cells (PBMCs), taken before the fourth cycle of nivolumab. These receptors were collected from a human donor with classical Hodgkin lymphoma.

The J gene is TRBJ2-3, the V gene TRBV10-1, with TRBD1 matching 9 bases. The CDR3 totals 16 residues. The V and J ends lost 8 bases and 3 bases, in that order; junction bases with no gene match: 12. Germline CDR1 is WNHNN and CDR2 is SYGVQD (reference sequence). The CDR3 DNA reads TGCGCCAGCCTTCCTCAGGGGGGACAGGGTACAGATACGCAGTATTTT. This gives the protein CASLPQGGQGTDTQYF.

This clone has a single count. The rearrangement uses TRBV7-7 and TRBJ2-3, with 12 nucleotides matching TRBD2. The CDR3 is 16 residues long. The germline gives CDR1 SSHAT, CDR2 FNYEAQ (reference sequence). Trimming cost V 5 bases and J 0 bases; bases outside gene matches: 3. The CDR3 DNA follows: TGTGCCAGCAGCCAAGGACTAGCGGGGAGCACAGATACGCAGTATTTT. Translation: CASSQGLAGSTDTQYF.

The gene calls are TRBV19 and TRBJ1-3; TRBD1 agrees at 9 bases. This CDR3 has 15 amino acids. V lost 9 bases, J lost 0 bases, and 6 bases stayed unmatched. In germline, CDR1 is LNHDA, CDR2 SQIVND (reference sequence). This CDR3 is CASHTGGFSGNTIYF. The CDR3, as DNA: TGTGCCAGCCACACAGGGGGCTTCTCTGGAAACACCATATATTTT. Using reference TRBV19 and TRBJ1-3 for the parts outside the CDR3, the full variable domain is DGGITQSPKYLFRKEGQNVTLSCEQNLNHDAMYWYRQDPGQGLRLIYYSQIVNDFQKGDIAEGYSVSREKKESFPLTVTSAQKNPTAFYLCASHTGGFSGNTIYFGEGSWLTVV.

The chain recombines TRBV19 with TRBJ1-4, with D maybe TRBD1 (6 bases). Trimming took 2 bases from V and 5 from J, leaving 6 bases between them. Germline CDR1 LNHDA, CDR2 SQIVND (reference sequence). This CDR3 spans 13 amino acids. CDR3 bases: TGTGCCAGTAGTATAACAGGGAATGAAAAACTGTTTTTT. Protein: CASSITGNEKLFF.

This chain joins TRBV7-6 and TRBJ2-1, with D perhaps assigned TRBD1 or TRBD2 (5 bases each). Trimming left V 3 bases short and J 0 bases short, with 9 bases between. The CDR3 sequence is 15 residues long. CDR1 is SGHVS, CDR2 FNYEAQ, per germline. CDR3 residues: CASSFGTGSYNEQFF. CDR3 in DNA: TGTGCCAGCAGCTTTGGGACGGGCTCCTACAATGAGCAGTTCTTC.

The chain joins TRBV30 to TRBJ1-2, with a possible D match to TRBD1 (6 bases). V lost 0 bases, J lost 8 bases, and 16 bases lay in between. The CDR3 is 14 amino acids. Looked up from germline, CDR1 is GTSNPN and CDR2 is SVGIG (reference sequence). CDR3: CAWSVGGGPGGYTF. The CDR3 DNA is TGTGCCTGGAGTGTGGGCGGGGGGCCCGGGGGCTACACCTTC.

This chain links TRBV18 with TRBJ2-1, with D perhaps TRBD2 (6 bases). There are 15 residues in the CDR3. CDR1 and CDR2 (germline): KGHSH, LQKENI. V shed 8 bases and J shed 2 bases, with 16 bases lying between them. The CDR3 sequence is CASLKIGSTYNEQFF. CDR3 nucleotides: TGTGCCAGCCTAAAAATCGGGAGTACCTACAATGAGCAGTTCTTC.

The CDR3 loop is CASSLPDLYGYTF. The CDR3 DNA follows: TGCGCCAGCAGCTTGCCAGACCTCTATGGCTACACCTTC. V is TRBV5-1 and J is TRBJ1-2; no definite D call. The V end was cut by 1 base, the J end by 4 bases, with 8 bases between. The germline V gene encodes CDR1 SGHRS and CDR2 YFSETQ. CDR3 length: 13 amino acids.

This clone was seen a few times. The CDR3 loop reads CASSLFEVNTEAFF. In nucleotides, the CDR3 is TGTGCCAGCAGCTTGTTTGAGGTAAACACTGAAGCTTTCTTT. V and J are TRBV5-4 and TRBJ1-1; D is undetermined. CDR1 is SGHNT and CDR2 is YYREEE in the germline V gene (reference sequence). CDR3 length: 14 amino acids. V lost 1 base to trimming and J lost 2 bases, with 9 bases between them.

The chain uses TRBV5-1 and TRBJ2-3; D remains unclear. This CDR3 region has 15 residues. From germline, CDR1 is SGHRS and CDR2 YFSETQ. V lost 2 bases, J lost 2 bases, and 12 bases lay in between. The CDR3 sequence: CASSFDPRSTDTQYF. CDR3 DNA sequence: TGCGCCAGCAGCTTCGATCCGAGATCCACAGATACGCAGTATTTT.

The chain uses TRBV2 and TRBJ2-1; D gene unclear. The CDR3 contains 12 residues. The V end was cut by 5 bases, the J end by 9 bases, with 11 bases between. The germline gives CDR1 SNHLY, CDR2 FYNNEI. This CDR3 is CASSPDPGEQFF. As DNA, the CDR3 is TGTGCCAGCAGTCCCGATCCGGGTGAGCAGTTCTTC.

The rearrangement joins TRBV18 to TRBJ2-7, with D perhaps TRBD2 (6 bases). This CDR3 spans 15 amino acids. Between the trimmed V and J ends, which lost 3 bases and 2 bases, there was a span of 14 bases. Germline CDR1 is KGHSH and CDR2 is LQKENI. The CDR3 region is CASSPGGFSTYEQYF. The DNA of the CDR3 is TGTGCCAGCTCACCCGGGGGTTTCTCAACCTACGAGCAGTACTTC.

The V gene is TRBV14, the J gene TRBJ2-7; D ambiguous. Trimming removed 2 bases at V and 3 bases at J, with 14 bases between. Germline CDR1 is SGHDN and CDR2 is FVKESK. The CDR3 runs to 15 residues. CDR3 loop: CASSQWAPFRYEQYF. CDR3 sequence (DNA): TGTGCCAGCAGCCAATGGGCCCCTTTCCGCTACGAGCAGTACTTC.